This T cell receptor beta chain was obtained from a study of PD-1 blockade in classical Hodgkin lymphoma. Points from the study as a whole: Relapsed/refractory patients reportedly had lower baseline diversity than newly diagnosed patients. Patients excluded were those beginning nivolumab under 1 year after ASCT. Before treatment, complete responders showed about the same diversity as newly diagnosed patients.

Turning to this clone: Its antigen is not known.

This sample's time point: cycle 4 day 1 (C4D1), after more than five weeks of nivolumab. With no exception, relapse followed autologous stem cell transplantation in all patients, and brentuximab vedotin exposure varied. The method was immunoSEQ multiplex PCR; TCRdb's version includes in-frame clones alone and lacks a portion of them. The table shows 25,000 to 35,000 clones, with about 82% occurring only once. Germline CDR1 reads LNHDA; CDR2 reads SQIVND (reference sequence). Unmatched junction bases numbered 20, after V lost 3 bases and J lost 15 bases. There are 16 residues in the CDR3. The TCR sequence derives from a human donor with classical Hodgkin lymphoma. The sample here was peripheral blood mononuclear cells (PBMCs), taken before the fourth cycle of nivolumab. The genes are TRBV19 and TRBJ2-1, with 7 bases that match TRBD2. The CDR3 is CASSIPPAGVAVVLFF. Here the CDR3 DNA reads TGTGCCAGTAGTATCCCCCCGGCGGGAGTCGCGGTGGTGCTGTTCTTC.